These 10 T cell receptor beta chains share one sample of origin, sequenced in a study of cytomegalovirus exposure and HLA in healthy donors. The PCR had 60 Vbeta and 13 Jbeta primers. The method was immunoSEQ multiplex PCR; TCRdb's version includes in-frame clones alone and lacks a portion of them. The data show about 130,000 clones, with 79% seen just once and 6.5% held by the top ten. Material: PBMCs. The receptor source for this set is a man between 35 and 55 years old in good health and CMV-seropositive.

The chain is built from TRBV14 and TRBJ2-1; 13 nucleotides line up with TRBD2. The CDR3 spans 15 residues. CDR1 is SGHDN and CDR2 is FVKESK in the germline V gene. V dropped 4 bases and J dropped 10; count of bases not matched to a gene: 7. Here the CDR3 reads CASSLRLAGGREQFF. The CDR3 DNA reads TGTGCCAGCAGCCTAAGACTAGCGGGAGGACGCGAGCAGTTCTTC.

The chain joins TRBV10-2 to TRBJ2-1, with 9 bases matching TRBD2. The germline V gene has CDR1 WSHSY and CDR2 SAAADI. Trimming removed 6 bases from V and 7 bases from J; junction bases left unmatched: 7. The CDR3 runs to 14 residues. The CDR3 region has the DNA TGCGCCAGCAGAACCGGGACTAGCTCGAATGAGCAGTTCTTC. Translation gives CASRTGTSSNEQFF.

V is TRBV7-9 and J is TRBJ2-7; TRBD1 agrees at 7 bases. Germline CDR1 is SEHNR and CDR2 is FQNEAQ (reference sequence). With 0 bases clipped from V and 7 bases from J, the junction kept 9 bases outside the gene matches. This CDR3 has 15 amino acids. The CDR3 spells CASSLARIGGEEQYF. Written as DNA, the CDR3 is TGTGCCAGCAGCTTAGCGCGTATAGGGGGCGAAGAGCAGTACTTC.

The genes are TRBV29-1 and TRBJ2-7; D possibly corresponds to TRBD1 (6 bases). The germline V gene has CDR1 SQVTM and CDR2 ANQGSEA. Trimming pared 6 bases from V and 1 base from J, leaving 10 bases between. CDR3 length: 12 residues. The CDR3 here is CSVTGLSYEQYF. In nucleotides, the CDR3 is TGCAGCGTCACAGGGCTTTCCTACGAGCAGTACTTC.

This chain's CDR3 is CASSIVSSSYEQYF. The CDR3 nucleotides are TGTGCCAGTAGTATCGTGTCCTCCTCCTACGAGCAGTACTTC. The V and J genes are TRBV19 and TRBJ2-7; D call uncertain. The CDR3 length is 14 residues. V lost 3 bases and J 0 bases, leaving 9 bases between the germline ends. Germline CDR1 is LNHDA and CDR2 is SQIVND (reference sequence). The full variable domain, in which reference TRBV19 and TRBJ2-7 provide the parts outside the CDR3, is DGGITQSPKYLFRKEGQNVTLSCEQNLNHDAMYWYRQDPGQGLRLIYYSQIVNDFQKGDIAEGYSVSREKKESFPLTVTSAQKNPTAFYLCASSIVSSSYEQYFGPGTRLTVT.

The rearrangement uses TRBV9 and TRBJ2-7, with 7 nucleotides matching TRBD1. CDR1 is SGDLS, CDR2 YYNGEE, per germline. The CDR3 extends over 13 amino acids. The J segment lost 5 bases and the V segment lost 2 bases, leaving 4 bases of the junction unmatched. Written as DNA, the CDR3 is TGTGCCAGCAGCGTGCAAGGGGGCGACGAGCAGTACTTC. Encoded protein: CASSVQGGDEQYF. Filled out from reference TRBV9 and TRBJ2-7, the complete variable domain reads DSGVTQTPKHLITATGQRVTLRCSPRSGDLSVYWYQQSLDQGLQFLIQYYNGEERAKGNILERFSAQQFPDLHSELNLSSLELGDSALYFCASSVQGGDEQYFGPGTRLTVT.

The chain combines TRBV6-5 with TRBJ2-7, with TRBD2 matching 14 bases. Trimming removed 6 bases from V and 4 bases from J; junction bases left unmatched: 5. The CDR3 sequence is 15 residues long. The germline V gene has CDR1 MNHEY and CDR2 SVGAGI. The CDR3 loop reads CASRSGTSGSYEQYF. The CDR3 region has the DNA TGTGCCAGCAGGTCAGGGACTAGCGGGAGTTACGAGCAGTACTTC.

The rearrangement links TRBV7-9 to TRBJ1-1, with D perhaps TRBD1 (6 bases). The CDR3 loop spans 14 amino acids. Germline values: CDR1 SEHNR, CDR2 FQNEAQ (reference sequence). V lost 3 bases to trimming and J lost 4 bases, with 12 bases between them. The CDR3 DNA follows: TGTGCCAGCAGCTTGGGCAGGGGTGGCACTGAAGCTTTCTTT. Translated: CASSLGRGGTEAFF.

The rearrangement uses TRBV2 and TRBJ2-3, with 11 positions matching TRBD2. This CDR3 region has 16 residues. V trimming: 1 base; J trimming: 7 bases; junction bases outside the gene matches: 7. The V gene's germline CDR1 is SNHLY and CDR2 FYNNEI. The CDR3 reads CASSEGLAGGINTQYF. The CDR3 nucleotides are TGTGCCAGCAGTGAAGGGCTAGCGGGAGGTATAAATACGCAGTATTTT.

This sequence joins TRBV11-1 and TRBJ1-1; 7 bases align to TRBD1. The V gene end was trimmed by 5 bases and the J gene end by 5 bases; junction bases not matched to a gene: 5. The germline V gene encodes CDR1 SGHAT and CDR2 FQDESV (reference sequence). This CDR3 spans 13 amino acids. The CDR3 DNA reads as TGTGCCAGCAGCGCGACAGGGAGGACTGAAGCTTTCTTT. Translating it yields CASSATGRTEAFF.